These T cell receptor beta chains were read from a single sample in a study of brain metastases from non-small cell lung cancer. The protocol was immunoSEQ multiplex PCR, while the TCRdb copy is restricted to in-frame clones and leaves out a portion. Of some 2,000 clones in the sample, approximately 87% were seen once. Material for sequencing was primary lung tumor tissue. All receptors come from a donor over 35 with non-small cell lung cancer. The CDR3 runs from the conserved cysteine through the conserved F or W. The D gene is left open where the match is weak. Size tells how often a clone was seen (once, few, many) or the class of an expanded clone, and some rows leave it out.

cdr3_nt | cdr3_aa | clone_size | j_call | d_call | v_call
TGTGCTAGTGGTTTGGTAGAAGATACGCAGTATTTT | CASGLVEDTQYF | NA | TRBJ2-3 | NA | TRBV12-5
TGTGCCAGCAGCGGAATTTTAGGCCAAAACATTCAGTACTTC | CASSGILGQNIQYF | NA | TRBJ2-4 | NA | TRBV7-2
TGTGCCACCAGTGATTCGAGGGAGCAGTACTTC | CATSDSREQYF | NA | TRBJ2-7 | NA | TRBV24-1
TGTGCCGGGGTTTGGACAGGGGGCTCCGAGCAGTACTTC | CAGVWTGGSEQYF | NA | TRBJ2-7 | TRBD1 | TRBV30
TGCGCCAGCAGTGCGGCCGGGACTGGCAAAGAGACCCAGTACTTC | CASSAAGTGKETQYF | NA | TRBJ2-5 | NA | TRBV10-2
TGTGCCACCAGTCAAACTAGCGGGGGGGGCTGGACAGATACGCAGTATTTT | CATSQTSGGGWTDTQYF | NA | TRBJ2-3 | TRBD2 | TRBV24-1
TGCGCCAGCAGCCAACAGGTTACCGGGGCGGAAAAACTGTTTTTT | CASSQQVTGAEKLFF | NA | TRBJ1-4 | NA | TRBV4-3
TGTGCCAGCAGCCCTCGTAGCGGGAGTGGTCAAGAGACCCAGTACTTC | CASSPRSGSGQETQYF | once | TRBJ2-5 | TRBD2 | TRBV9
TGTGCCTGGAGTGTACGGTTCGGGGGGGCCGCAACTAATGAAAAACTGTTTTTT | CAWSVRFGGAATNEKLFF | NA | TRBJ1-4 | NA | TRBV30
TGTGCCAGCAGCGTAGGGTTATTAGCTAACTATGGCTACACCTTC | CASSVGLLANYGYTF | NA | TRBJ1-2 | NA | TRBV9
TGTGCCAGCATGAGGGGGGGAGGGTATGGCTACACCTTC | CASMRGGGYGYTF | NA | TRBJ1-2 | NA | TRBV6-5
TGTGCCAGCAGCTTAACTTCCTCTGGGGCTAACGTCCTGACTTTC | CASSLTSSGANVLTF | NA | TRBJ2-6 | NA | TRBV7-3
TGTGCCAGCAGCACGCTCACTCCCATTTGCAAAAGAAAAAACATTCAGTACTTC | CASSTLTPICKRKNIQYF | NA | TRBJ2-4 | NA | TRBV3-1/TRBV3-2
TGTGCCAGCAGCCAAGAGGGGGCGAGGGTAGTAGCTCAGCCCCAGCATTTT | CASSQEGARVVAQPQHF | NA | TRBJ1-5 | NA | TRBV4-2
TGTGCCAGCAGCACGACAGGGGGAGGTGGCTACACCTTC | CASSTTGGGGYTF | NA | TRBJ1-2 | TRBD1 | TRBV7-9